The rows below give T cell receptor beta chains drawn from one sample of a study of CD8 T cells in ankylosing spondylitis. TCRdb recomputed calls from the 5' RACE reads with MiXCR, one row per CDR3 protein. The data show around 340,000 distinct CDR3 sequences, about 15% seen once. Sequencing was done on a sample of blood, either unsorted or a sorted T cell fraction (not recorded which). The source is a male donor with ankylosing spondylitis or in good health (not recorded which). Each CDR3 is given with its conserved first and last residue. A D gene is named only where the DNA matches it firmly. Clone sizes are given selectively: once, few, many, or a class where the clone is expanded.

D,J,V,size,DNA,CDR3
NA,TRBJ2-5,TRBV5-1,few,TGCGCCAGCAGCTTGGCCGAGCCGGGACGGCGACAAGAGACCCAGTACTTC,CASSLAEPGRRQETQYF
NA,TRBJ2-4,TRBV6-5,few,TGTGCCAGCAGTTACTCGAAGGCAGGGCGGGACATTCAGTACTTC,CASSYSKAGRDIQYF
NA,TRBJ2-3,TRBV9,few,TGTGCCAGCAGCGGTCGGAGCCTCTCTAAGTTAGATACGCAGTATTTT,CASSGRSLSKLDTQYF
NA,TRBJ1-1,TRBV12-3/TRBV12-4,few,TGTGCCAGCAGTTTATCGCGACAGCGGCTTGAAGCTTTCTTT,CASSLSRQRLEAFF
NA,TRBJ2-3,TRBV20-1,NA,TGCAGTGTTTCCGGCGAGCCGAGCACAGATACGCAGTATTTT,CSVSGEPSTDTQYF
NA,TRBJ2-3,TRBV29-1,few,TGCAGCGTTGAGGGTAGCAGTCGCACAGATACGCAGTATTTT,CSVEGSSRTDTQYF
TRBD1,TRBJ1-6,TRBV7-6,many,TGTGCCAGCAGCTCTGGGGACAGATCCTCACCCCTCCACTTT,CASSSGDRSSPLHF
TRBD1,TRBJ2-1,TRBV5-1,many,TGCGCCAGCAGCTTACAGGGGGCTACGGACAATGAGCAGTTCTTC,CASSLQGATDNEQFF
NA,TRBJ1-5,TRBV12-3/TRBV12-4,few,TGTGCCAGCAGCCCCGGGGGTAAGGGGCCAACCGATCAGCCCCAGCATTTT,CASSPGGKGPTDQPQHF
NA,TRBJ2-7,TRBV24-1,many,TGTGCCACCAGTGAAATACAGGGGAGGCACGAGCAGTACTTC,CATSEIQGRHEQYF
NA,TRBJ2-2,TRBV2,few,TGTGCCAGCAGTGAAGGCGGAGCGGAGCTGTTTTTT,CASSEGGAELFF
TRBD1,TRBJ2-1,TRBV18,once,TGTGCCAGCTCACCGGGACAGCTGATGGAGCAGTTCTTC,CASSPGQLMEQFF
NA,TRBJ1-5,TRBV12-3/TRBV12-4,NA,TGTGCCAGCAGTTTAAGGTCGGCAGCTTATAGCAATCAGCCCCAGCATTTT,CASSLRSAAYSNQPQHF
NA,TRBJ1-5,TRBV30,NA,TGTGCCTGGCTGCTGGCACCACAGCCCCAGCATTTT,CAWLLAPQPQHF
TRBD1,TRBJ2-3,TRBV20-1,few,TGCAGTGCTAGAGATTTGGGGAGACAGGGCGGTGGCACGCAGTATTTT,CSARDLGRQGGGTQYF
TRBD2,TRBJ2-1,TRBV12-3/TRBV12-4,NA,TGTGCCAGTAGCCGGAAGGGACTACAGAATGAGCAGTTCTTC,CASSRKGLQNEQFF
NA,TRBJ1-1,TRBV5-1,NA,TGCGCCAGCAGCCCTGGGCCAGGGGAGAACACTGAAGCTTTCTTT,CASSPGPGENTEAFF